One sample yielded the 32 T cell receptor beta chains listed below, sequenced in a study of cytomegalovirus exposure and HLA in healthy donors. Researchers ran the PCR with 60 Vbeta and 13 Jbeta primers. The assay was immunoSEQ multiplex PCR, and TCRdb's table has in-frame clones only and misses some. The top ten clones hold approximately 8.8% of a sample with 120,000 or so clones, about 80% of them seen once. Sequencing was done on a sample of PBMCs. All receptors come from a female donor in good health and CMV-seropositive.

The chain is built from TRBV6-1 and TRBJ1-1; tentatively, D is TRBD1 (5 bases). The CDR3 runs 13 residues. V was cut by 7 bases and J by 5 bases, with 14 bases left in between. Germline lookup yields CDR1 MNHNS and CDR2 SASEGT. Here the CDR3 reads CASKETRGTEAFF. Here the CDR3 DNA reads TGTGCCAGCAAGGAGACACGGGGGACTGAAGCTTTCTTT.

The chain joins TRBV18 to TRBJ1-2; 7 bases are a match to TRBD1. CDR3 length: 15 residues. Germline V gene data show CDR1 as KGHSH and CDR2 as LQKENI. Trimming took 3 bases from V and 2 from J; bases not matched to a gene: 6. The DNA for the CDR3 is TGTGCCAGCTCACCCGTCGGACAGGTGAACTATGGCTACACCTTC. Translating gives CASSPVGQVNYGYTF.

CDR3 loop: CASSPVASGGTDTQYF. In nucleotides, the CDR3 is TGTGCCAGTAGTCCCGTGGCTAGCGGCGGCACAGATACGCAGTATTTT. The gene calls are TRBV19 and TRBJ2-3, with TRBD2 identical over 7 bases. The V gene end was trimmed by 5 bases and the J gene end by 1 base; junction bases not matched to a gene: 9. This CDR3 spans 16 amino acids. Germline V gene lookup returns CDR1 LNHDA and CDR2 SQIVND (reference sequence). The full variable domain, its missing parts supplied by reference TRBV19 and TRBJ2-3, is DGGITQSPKYLFRKEGQNVTLSCEQNLNHDAMYWYRQDPGQGLRLIYYSQIVNDFQKGDIAEGYSVSREKKESFPLTVTSAQKNPTAFYLCASSPVASGGTDTQYFGPGTRLTVL.

The rearrangement links TRBV4-3 to TRBJ2-1; TRBD2 aligns across 9 bases. Germline trimming cut 2 bases from V and 9 bases from J; bases unmatched to any gene: 2. Germline CDR1 and CDR2: LGHNA and YSLEER. The CDR3 is made up of 13 amino acids. This CDR3 is CASSQKRGVEQFF. In DNA, the CDR3 is TGCGCCAGCAGCCAAAAGCGGGGGGTTGAGCAGTTCTTC.

This chain links TRBV7-3 with TRBJ2-1; TRBD2 aligns across 9 bases. The CDR3 has 17 residues. With 5 bases clipped from V and 8 bases from J, the junction kept 16 bases outside the gene matches. Germline-derived CDR1 and CDR2 are SGHTA and FQGTGA. CDR3 residues: CASSPRSGGPGLDEQFF. CDR3 DNA: TGTGCCAGCAGCCCCCGGAGCGGGGGGCCGGGATTGGATGAGCAGTTCTTC. The whole variable domain, remainder taken from reference TRBV7-3 and TRBJ2-1, is GAGVSQTPSNKVTEKGKYVELRCDPISGHTALYWYRQSLGQGPEFLIYFQGTGAADDSGLPNDRFFAVRPEGSVSTLKIQRTERGDSAVYLCASSPRSGGPGLDEQFFGPGTRLTVL.

The chain links TRBV5-8 to TRBJ2-7, with TRBD2 matching over 11 bases. Trimming at V came to 0 bases and at J to 12 bases, leaving 14 bases not matched to a gene. Germline V lookup: CDR1 SGHTS, CDR2 YDEGEE. The CDR3 extends over 16 amino acids. CDR3 DNA sequence: TGTGCCAGCAGCTTGGGACCCCCGGGACTAGCGGCCTCCGGGTACTTC. Translation gives CASSLGPPGLAASGYF. Drawing the rest from reference TRBV5-8 and TRBJ2-7, the complete variable domain is EAGVTQSPTHLIKTRGQQATLRCSPISGHTSVYWYQQALGLGLQFLLWYDEGEERNRGNFPPRFSGRQFPNYSSELNVNALELEDSALYLCASSLGPPGLAASGYFGPGTRLTVT.

The V gene is TRBV4-1, the J gene TRBJ2-7, with 8 positions matching TRBD2. After removal of 1 base from V and 6 bases from J, the junction contained 2 bases not matched to a gene. CDR1 is MGHRA and CDR2 is YSYEKL in the germline V gene. This CDR3 is 13 amino acids long. Here the CDR3 reads CASSQALAGEQYF. CDR3 coding DNA: TGCGCCAGCAGCCAAGCCCTAGCGGGCGAGCAGTACTTC.

V and J are TRBV6-1 and TRBJ1-5; D is perhaps TRBD1 (5 bases). This CDR3 contains 15 residues. Germline CDR1 reads MNHNS; CDR2 reads SASEGT. V dropped 6 bases and J dropped 2 bases, with 14 bases sitting between them. CDR3 in DNA: TGTGCCAGCAGGAGTCAGGGCGGTGGCAATCAGCCCCAGCATTTT. Amino acids: CASRSQGGGNQPQHF.

The rearrangement links TRBV9 to TRBJ1-6, with D hard to call. The germline CDR1 and CDR2 sequences are SGDLS and YYNGEE. Trimming stripped 0 bases from V and 7 bases from J, with 14 bases between. The CDR3 length is 16 residues. The DNA for the CDR3 is TGTGCCAGCAGCGTAGATTTCGGGGTTACGAATTCACCCCTCCACTTT. Its translation is CASSVDFGVTNSPLHF.

CDR3 DNA sequence: TGTGCCAGCAGTGATTTTCAGTTTAATGAAAAACTGTTTTTT. Its protein product is CASSDFQFNEKLFF. The gene calls are TRBV25-1 and TRBJ1-4; D remains unclear. V dropped 3 bases and J dropped 4 bases, with 9 bases sitting between them. The CDR3 sequence is 14 residues long. CDR1 MGHDK and CDR2 SYGVNS come from the germline V gene.

The rearrangement joins TRBV5-5 to TRBJ1-1; 8 nucleotides align to TRBD1. CDR1 and CDR2 from the germline V gene are SGHKS and YYEKEE (reference sequence). V gave up 3 bases and J gave up 5 bases; unmatched junction bases: 9. The CDR3 spans 15 residues. The CDR3 loop is CASSWEQGGKTEAFF. CDR3 DNA: TGTGCCAGCAGCTGGGAACAGGGGGGAAAAACTGAAGCTTTCTTT.

J is TRBJ2-5 and V is TRBV19, with D possibly matching TRBD1 (6 bases). The germline CDR1 and CDR2 sequences are LNHDA and SQIVND (reference sequence). Trimming took 7 bases from V and 2 from J, leaving 17 bases between them. CDR3 length: 15 residues. CDR3 protein: CASTFSGTTQETQYF. The CDR3, as DNA: TGTGCCAGTACCTTCTCGGGGACAACTCAAGAGACCCAGTACTTC.

The chain employs TRBV6-1 and TRBJ1-6, with 10 positions matching TRBD1. The germline V gene encodes CDR1 MNHNS and CDR2 SASEGT. The V gene end was trimmed by 7 bases and the J gene end by 14 bases; junction bases not matched to a gene: 5. There are 12 residues in the CDR3. The CDR3 nucleotides read TGTGCCAGCACCAGACAGGGGGCCACCCTCCACTTT. The encoded protein is CASTRQGATLHF.

A few counts support this clone. The rearrangement links TRBV12-5 to TRBJ1-1; tentatively, D is TRBD1 (6 bases). The CDR3 runs 15 residues. V gave up 3 bases and J gave up 0 bases, with 11 bases separating them. Germline values: CDR1 LGHNT, CDR2 FRNRAP. CDR3 DNA: TGTGCTAGTGGTTTAGGGGGGGCTATGAACACTGAAGCTTTCTTT. It encodes CASGLGGAMNTEAFF.

The chain has TRBV4-3 and TRBJ1-2; 10 positions agree with TRBD1. Unmatched junction bases numbered 2, after V lost 3 bases and J lost 1 base. Looked up from germline, CDR1 is LGHNA and CDR2 is YSLEER. There are 15 residues in the CDR3. CDR3 in amino acids: CASSQDRGINYGYTF. CDR3 in DNA: TGCGCCAGCAGCCAGGACAGGGGGATTAACTATGGCTACACCTTC.

In DNA, the CDR3 is TGTGCCAGCAGCGTAGTTGGAAGCGGGGGAGGGAATGAGCAGTTCTTC. This encodes CASSVVGSGGGNEQFF. The chain recombines TRBV9 with TRBJ2-1, with 8 nucleotides matching TRBD2. This CDR3 is built from 16 residues. The V segment lost 0 bases and the J segment 7 bases; nucleotides outside the gene matches: 9. The germline V gene encodes CDR1 SGDLS and CDR2 YYNGEE.

Regarding this clone: At one end the junction does not follow the germline gene, possibly because of a read error. The chain employs TRBV7-9 and TRBJ2-1, with D unclear. This CDR3 is built from 12 residues. Germline V gives CDR1 SEHNR, CDR2 FQNEAQ (reference sequence). CDR3 nucleotide sequence: TGTTCCAGCAGTTTACACGGGAATGAGCAGTTCTTC. Translating gives CSSSLHGNEQFF.

The rearrangement links TRBV5-6 to TRBJ1-1; unclear D gene. The CDR3 totals 12 residues. Germline V gives CDR1 SGHDT, CDR2 YYEEEE. Trimming shortened V by 2 bases and J by 10 bases, and 12 bases separated the two germline ends. In DNA form, the CDR3 reads TGTGCCAGCAGCTTTCGACGGGGAGCAGCTTTCTTT. As protein: CASSFRRGAAFF.

The chain recombines TRBV14 with TRBJ2-1; D unclear. The length of the CDR3 is 13 residues. CDR1 is SGHDN and CDR2 is FVKESK in the germline V gene. Trimming took off 4 bases at V and 7 bases at J, with 11 bases between the two ends. For the CDR3, the DNA is TGTGCCAGCAGCCTTTGGAGTGGGAATGAGCAGTTCTTC. Translating it yields CASSLWSGNEQFF.

V and J are TRBV11-2 and TRBJ1-6; D gene ambiguous. V dropped 5 bases and J dropped 7 bases, with 12 bases sitting between them. CDR1 and CDR2 (germline): SGHAT, FQNNGV. This CDR3 comprises 14 residues. The CDR3 nucleotides are TGTGCCAGCAGCCCCTCCTCCTTCAATTCACCCCTCCACTTT. It encodes CASSPSSFNSPLHF. The whole variable domain, filled in from reference TRBV11-2 and TRBJ1-6, reads EAGVAQSPRYKIIEKRQSVAFWCNPISGHATLYWYQQILGQGPKLLIQFQNNGVVDDSQLPKDRFSAERLKGVDSTLKIQPAKLEDSAVYLCASSPSSFNSPLHFGNGTRLTVT.

V and J are TRBV6-5 and TRBJ1-5; no definite D call. Germline CDR1 MNHEY, CDR2 SVGAGI. The germline V and J ends were trimmed by 10 bases and 4 bases, with 14 bases remaining between them. The CDR3 runs to 13 residues. The CDR3 sequence is CATKRGLNQPQHF. The CDR3 DNA follows: TGTGCCACCAAGCGGGGTCTTAATCAGCCCCAGCATTTT.

The rearrangement uses TRBV30 and TRBJ2-2, with a possible D match to TRBD1 (6 bases). The length of the CDR3 is 14 residues. The V gene lost 4 bases and the J gene lost 5 bases, with 14 bases spanning the gap. The germline V gene has CDR1 GTSNPN and CDR2 SVGIG (reference sequence). CDR3 residues: CAWIEGVRTGELFF. CDR3 in DNA: TGTGCCTGGATTGAGGGGGTTCGGACCGGGGAGCTGTTTTTT.

The chain employs TRBV7-9 and TRBJ1-6; 11 nucleotides match TRBD1. V shed 0 bases, J shed 10 bases, and the junction held 2 bases outside the gene matches. This CDR3 has 15 amino acids. Germline V gives CDR1 SEHNR, CDR2 FQNEAQ (reference sequence). For the CDR3, the DNA is TGTGCCAGCAGCTTAGCCGGGACAGGGGGATCACCCCTCCACTTT. Translating it yields CASSLAGTGGSPLHF.

V is TRBV2 and J is TRBJ1-1; TRBD1 agrees at 10 bases. Germline CDR1 is SNHLY and CDR2 is FYNNEI. The CDR3 is made up of 13 amino acids. V gave up 6 bases and J gave up 9 bases; unmatched junction bases: 7. CDR3 nucleotides: TGTGCCAGCAGAGGACAGGGGGATTTGAAAGCTTTCTTT. Its protein product is CASRGQGDLKAFF.

The chain combines TRBV6-5 with TRBJ1-2; the match to TRBD1 covers 10 bases. Trimming at V came to 4 bases and at J to 7 bases, leaving 3 bases not matched to a gene. Per the germline V gene, CDR1 is MNHEY and CDR2 is SVGAGI. This CDR3 spans 13 amino acids. CDR3 in amino acids: CASSSGTGVGYTF. DNA for the CDR3: TGTGCCAGCAGTTCCGGGACAGGGGTTGGCTACACCTTC.

The chain recombines TRBV6-6 with TRBJ2-5; 7 nucleotides match TRBD2. Germline V gene data show CDR1 as MNHNY and CDR2 as SVGAGI (reference sequence). The CDR3 spans 14 residues. With V trimmed by 0 bases and J by 5 bases, 3 bases remained unmatched. In DNA form, the CDR3 reads TGTGCCAGCAGTTACTCGAGCGGGATGGAGACCCAGTACTTC. Translation gives CASSYSSGMETQYF.

The chain is built from TRBV6-1 and TRBJ1-4; no firm D call. Per the germline V gene, CDR1 is MNHNS and CDR2 is SASEGT. The length of the CDR3 is 14 residues. V was cut by 4 bases and J by 13 bases, with 19 bases left in between. As DNA, the CDR3 is TGTGCCAGCAGTGCGCGGTACTTCGAGGCACCACTGTTTTTT. Translation gives CASSARYFEAPLFF.

The V gene is TRBV19, the J gene TRBJ1-5; D is unresolved. The CDR3 spans 15 residues. Between the trimmed V and J ends, which lost 2 bases and 0 bases, there was a span of 8 bases. Per germline, CDR1 LNHDA and CDR2 SQIVND (reference sequence). The CDR3 coding sequence is TGTGCCAGTAGTATAACATATTATAGCAATCAGCCCCAGCATTTT. This sequence encodes CASSITYYSNQPQHF.

This clone has more than one count but fewer than ten. The chain couples TRBV7-9 to TRBJ2-5; possibly TRBD2 for D (5 bases). Germline V gives CDR1 SEHNR, CDR2 FQNEAQ (reference sequence). This CDR3 contains 13 residues. The V end lost 4 bases, the J end lost 5 bases, and 11 bases lay between the germline ends. The CDR3 DNA sequence: TGTGCCAGCAGCTCACTAGTTAGGGAGACCCAGTACTTC. Translated, it gives CASSSLVRETQYF.

A single count supports this clone. This chain connects TRBV5-4 to TRBJ2-1, with D possibly matching TRBD2 (6 bases). Germline V lookup: CDR1 SGHNT, CDR2 YYREEE (reference sequence). The CDR3 covers 16 residues. V was cut by 0 bases and J by 0 bases, with 10 bases left in between. In DNA form, the CDR3 reads TGTGCCAGCAGCTTGGCCGGGAGCAACTCCTACAATGAGCAGTTCTTC. This codes for CASSLAGSNSYNEQFF. Supplemented by reference TRBV5-4 and TRBJ2-1, the full variable domain reads ETGVTQSPTHLIKTRGQQVTLRCSSQSGHNTVSWYQQALGQGPQFIFQYYREEENGRGNFPPRFSGLQFPNYSSELNVNALELDDSALYLCASSLAGSNSYNEQFFGPGTRLTVL.

In this sample, this clone turned up once. V is TRBV7-6 and J is TRBJ2-1; 13 bases are shared with TRBD2. CDR3 length equals 16 residues. With 6 bases clipped from V and 4 bases from J, the junction kept 6 bases outside the gene matches. In germline, CDR1 is SGHVS, CDR2 FNYEAQ. CDR3 sequence (DNA): TGTGCCAGCAGTCAAGGGACTAGCGGGGAGTACAATGAGCAGTTCTTC. This encodes CASSQGTSGEYNEQFF.

V and J are TRBV30 and TRBJ2-5; 9 bases agree with TRBD1. CDR1 and CDR2 from the germline V gene are GTSNPN and SVGIG (reference sequence). This CDR3 spans 13 amino acids. With V trimmed by 1 base and J by 7 bases, 4 bases remained unmatched. CDR3 region: CAWSDRGLGTQYF. The CDR3 region has the DNA TGTGCCTGGAGTGACAGGGGGCTGGGGACCCAGTACTTC.